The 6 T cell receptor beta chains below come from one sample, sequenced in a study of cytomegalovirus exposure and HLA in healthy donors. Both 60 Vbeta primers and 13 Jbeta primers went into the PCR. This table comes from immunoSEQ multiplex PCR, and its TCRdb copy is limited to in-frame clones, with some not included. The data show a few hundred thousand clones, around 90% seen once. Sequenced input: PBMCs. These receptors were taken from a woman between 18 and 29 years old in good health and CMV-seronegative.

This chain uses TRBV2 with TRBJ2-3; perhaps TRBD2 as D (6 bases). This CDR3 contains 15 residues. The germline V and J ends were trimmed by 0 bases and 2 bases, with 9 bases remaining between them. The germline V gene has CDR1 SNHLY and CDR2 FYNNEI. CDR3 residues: CASSEARGFTDTQYF. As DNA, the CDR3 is TGTGCCAGCAGTGAAGCGCGGGGATTCACAGATACGCAGTATTTT. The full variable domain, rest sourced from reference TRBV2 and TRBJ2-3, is EPEVTQTPSHQVTQMGQEVILRCVPISNHLYFYWYRQILGQKVEFLVSFYNNEISEKSEIFDDQFSVERPDGSNFTLKIRSTKLEDSAMYFCASSEARGFTDTQYFGPGTRLTVL.

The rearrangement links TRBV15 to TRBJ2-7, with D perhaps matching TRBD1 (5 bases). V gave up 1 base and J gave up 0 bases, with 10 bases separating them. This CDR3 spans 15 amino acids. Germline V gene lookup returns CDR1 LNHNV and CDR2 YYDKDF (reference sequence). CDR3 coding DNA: TGTGCCACCAGCAGAGTCGGCAGGGACTCCTACGAGCAGTACTTC. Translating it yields CATSRVGRDSYEQYF.

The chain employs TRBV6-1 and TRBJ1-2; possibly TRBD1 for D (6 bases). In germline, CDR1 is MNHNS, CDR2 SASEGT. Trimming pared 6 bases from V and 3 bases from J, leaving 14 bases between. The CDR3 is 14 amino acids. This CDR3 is CASRERQGYYGYTF. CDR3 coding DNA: TGTGCCAGCAGAGAGAGGCAGGGGTACTATGGCTACACCTTC.

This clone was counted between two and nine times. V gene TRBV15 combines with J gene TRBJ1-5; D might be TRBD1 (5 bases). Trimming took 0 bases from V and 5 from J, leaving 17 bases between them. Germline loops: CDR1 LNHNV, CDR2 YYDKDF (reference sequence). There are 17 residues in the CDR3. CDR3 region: CATSREKGTLIHQPQHF. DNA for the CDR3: TGTGCCACCAGCAGAGAAAAAGGGACTTTAATACATCAGCCCCAGCATTTT.

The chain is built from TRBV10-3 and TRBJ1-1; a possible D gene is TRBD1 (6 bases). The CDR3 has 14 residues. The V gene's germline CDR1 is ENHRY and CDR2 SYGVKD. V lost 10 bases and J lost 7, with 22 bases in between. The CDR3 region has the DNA TGTGCCAGCCGGGACACCAGGGCGGGCCTTGAAGCTTTCTTT. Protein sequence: CASRDTRAGLEAFF.

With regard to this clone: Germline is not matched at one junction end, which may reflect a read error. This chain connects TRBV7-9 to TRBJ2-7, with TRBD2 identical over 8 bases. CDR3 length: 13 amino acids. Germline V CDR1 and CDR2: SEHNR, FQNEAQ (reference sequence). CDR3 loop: CSSLGGAGNEQYF. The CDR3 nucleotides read TGTTCCAGCCTCGGGGGGGCTGGGAACGAGCAGTACTTC. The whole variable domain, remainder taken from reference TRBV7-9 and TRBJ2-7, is DTGVSQNPRHKITKRGQNVTFRCDPISEHNRLYWYRQTLGQGPEFLTYFQNEAQLEKSRLLSDRFSAERPKGSFSTLEIQRTEQGDSAMYLCSSLGGAGNEQYFGPGTRLTVT.